The source of this TCR beta chain is a study of OX40 agonist ivuxolimab in advanced cancers. In the study overall: Those enrolled were approximately 87% male, with a mean age of 60 years and ages from roughly 20 to 85.

Whole-study findings and limits: Low normalized T-cell clonal expansion was also seen in some nonresponders. Compared with CD4+, CD8+ T cells on average had more expanded clones.

A word on this clone: Its antigen is as yet unknown.

Germline V CDR1 and CDR2: MNHNS, SASEGT. Trimming stripped 6 bases from V and 0 bases from J, with 13 bases between. This CDR3 spans 15 amino acids. This table comes from immunoSEQ multiplex PCR, and its TCRdb copy is limited to in-frame clones, with some not included. The sample holds fewer than 85,000 clones, 75% to 95% seen once. The TCR sequence derives from an adult with an advanced solid tumor such as melanoma, head and neck, liver or kidney cancer. Sequences were derived from CD4+ or CD8+ T cells sorted from blood, sampled in a trial of the OX40 agonist ivuxolimab. The chain uses TRBV6-1 and TRBJ2-3; D is ambiguous. This CDR3 reads CASSLDGTSTDTQYF. For the CDR3, the DNA is TGTGCCAGCAGCCTTGACGGCACTAGCACAGATACGCAGTATTTT.